This T cell receptor (beta chain) was observed in a study of early T cells in non-severe SARS-CoV-2 infection. Study background: Bulk RNA from unsorted whole blood was sequenced; chains were unpaired. General study findings and limits: VDJdb-based matching was biased toward anti-spike CD8 responses and missed private and CD4 specificities.

As part of library construction, unique molecular identifiers were attached to individual cDNA molecules. TCRdb redid the calling of the 5' RACE reads with MiXCR, one entry per CDR3 protein. The table includes 50,000 to 80,000 distinct CDR3 sequences, approximately 8.8% detected once. This clonotype was detected a few times. No antigen is known for it. Trimming took off 3 bases at V and 7 bases at J, with 7 bases between the two ends. Germline CDR1 reads SEHNR; CDR2 reads FQNEAQ (reference sequence). CDR3 size: 11 residues. The TCR comes from an adult who was a healthcare worker with PCR-confirmed SARS-CoV-2 infection or an uninfected control (not recorded which). The J gene is TRBJ2-7, the V gene TRBV7-9, with D hard to call. Sequencing used whole blood, obtained at baseline. The CDR3 sequence is CASSFGTEQYF. CDR3 DNA sequence: TGTGCCAGCAGCTTCGGAACAGAGCAGTACTTC.